The clone carrying this T cell receptor beta chain was recorded a few times. From germline, CDR1 is SGDLS and CDR2 YYNGEE. The CDR3 sequence is 15 residues long. Trimming removed 4 bases from V and 0 bases from J, with 12 bases in between. The data were taken from a study of T cells in Graves' hyperthyroidism and ophthalmopathy. TCR beta CDR3 region amplification was performed from RNA transcripts. HTBI primers drove first-round RT-PCR of the TCR CDR3. In TCRdb, the multiplex PCR reads were re-called with MiXCR into one record per CDR3 protein. Here the sample spans roughly 600,000 distinct CDR3 sequences, approximately 14% being singletons.

What was sequenced was blood. The V gene is TRBV9, the J gene TRBJ2-3; no clear D gene. This receptor was obtained from a woman aged 50 to 60 with Graves' ophthalmopathy. CDR3 sequence: CASSPRSASTDTQYF. The CDR3 DNA follows: TGTGCCAGCAGCCCCCGGTCCGCTAGCACAGATACGCAGTATTTT.